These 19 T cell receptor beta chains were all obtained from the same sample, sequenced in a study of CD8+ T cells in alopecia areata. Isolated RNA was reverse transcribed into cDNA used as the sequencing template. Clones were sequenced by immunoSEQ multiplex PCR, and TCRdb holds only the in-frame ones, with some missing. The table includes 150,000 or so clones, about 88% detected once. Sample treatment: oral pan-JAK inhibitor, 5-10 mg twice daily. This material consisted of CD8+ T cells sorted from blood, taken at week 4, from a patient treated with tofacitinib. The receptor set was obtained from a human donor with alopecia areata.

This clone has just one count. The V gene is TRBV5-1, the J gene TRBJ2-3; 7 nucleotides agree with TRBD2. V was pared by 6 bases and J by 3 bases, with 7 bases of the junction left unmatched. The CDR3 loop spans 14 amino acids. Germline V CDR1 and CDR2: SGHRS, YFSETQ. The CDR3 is CASMEVGRTDTQYF. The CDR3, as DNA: TGCGCCAGCATGGAGGTCGGGAGGACAGATACGCAGTATTTT.

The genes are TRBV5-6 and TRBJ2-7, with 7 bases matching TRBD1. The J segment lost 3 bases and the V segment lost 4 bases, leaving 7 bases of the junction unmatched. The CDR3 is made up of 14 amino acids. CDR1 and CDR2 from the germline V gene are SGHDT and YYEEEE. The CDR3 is CASSLGTDLYEQYF. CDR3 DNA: TGTGCCAGCAGCCTCGGGACAGACCTCTACGAGCAGTACTTC.

CDR3 nucleotides: TGTGCCAGCAGCCCTCCTGCGGGGGCTGGGGCCAACGTCCTGACTTTC. Its protein is CASSPPAGAGANVLTF. The chain combines TRBV7-9 with TRBJ2-6, with 7 positions matching TRBD2. The CDR3 sequence is 16 residues long. The V segment lost 5 bases and the J segment 2 bases; nucleotides outside the gene matches: 6. The germline CDR1 and CDR2 sequences are SEHNR and FQNEAQ (reference sequence).

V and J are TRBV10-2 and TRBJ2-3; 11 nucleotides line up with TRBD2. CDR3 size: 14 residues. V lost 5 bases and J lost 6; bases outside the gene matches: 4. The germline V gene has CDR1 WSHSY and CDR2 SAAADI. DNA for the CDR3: TGCGCCAGCAGTCTAGCGGGAGGTACGGATACGCAGTATTTT. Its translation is CASSLAGGTDTQYF.

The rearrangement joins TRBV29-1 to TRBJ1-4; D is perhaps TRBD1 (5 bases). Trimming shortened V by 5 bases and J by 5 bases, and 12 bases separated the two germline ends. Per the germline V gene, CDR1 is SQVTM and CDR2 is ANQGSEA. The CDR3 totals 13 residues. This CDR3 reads CSVFGGRNEKLFF. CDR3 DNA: TGCAGCGTTTTCGGGGGTAGAAATGAAAAACTGTTTTTT.

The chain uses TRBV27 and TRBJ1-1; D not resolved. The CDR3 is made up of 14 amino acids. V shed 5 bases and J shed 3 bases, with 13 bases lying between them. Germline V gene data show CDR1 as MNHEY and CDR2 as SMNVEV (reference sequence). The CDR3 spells CASSDRMGYTEAFF. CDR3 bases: TGTGCCAGCAGTGATAGAATGGGGTACACTGAAGCTTTCTTT.

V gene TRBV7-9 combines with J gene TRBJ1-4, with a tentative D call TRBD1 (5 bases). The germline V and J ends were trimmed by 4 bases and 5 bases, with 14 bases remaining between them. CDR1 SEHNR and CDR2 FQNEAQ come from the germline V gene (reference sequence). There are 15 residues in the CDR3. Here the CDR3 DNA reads TGTGCCAGCAGCTCCGGGACTGATAAGAATGAAAAACTGTTTTTT. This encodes CASSSGTDKNEKLFF.

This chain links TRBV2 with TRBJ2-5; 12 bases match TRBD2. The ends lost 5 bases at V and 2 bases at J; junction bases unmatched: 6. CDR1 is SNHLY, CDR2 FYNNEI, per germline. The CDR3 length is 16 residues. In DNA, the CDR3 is TGTGCCAGCAGTCGGGGACTAGCGGGCGTTCAAGAGACCCAGTACTTC. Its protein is CASSRGLAGVQETQYF.

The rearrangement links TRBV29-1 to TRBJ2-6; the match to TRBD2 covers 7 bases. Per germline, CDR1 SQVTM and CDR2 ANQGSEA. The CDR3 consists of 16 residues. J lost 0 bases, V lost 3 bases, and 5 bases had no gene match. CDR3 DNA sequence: TGCAGCGTTGAGGGGGGGAAATCCTCTGGGGCCAACGTCCTGACTTTC. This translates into CSVEGGKSSGANVLTF.

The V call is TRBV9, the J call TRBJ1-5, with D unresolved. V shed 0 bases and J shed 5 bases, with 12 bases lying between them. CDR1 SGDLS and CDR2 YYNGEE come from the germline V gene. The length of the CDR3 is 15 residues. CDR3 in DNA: TGTGCCAGCAGCGTAGGGGTGGAATACGATCAGCCCCAGCATTTT. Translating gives CASSVGVEYDQPQHF.

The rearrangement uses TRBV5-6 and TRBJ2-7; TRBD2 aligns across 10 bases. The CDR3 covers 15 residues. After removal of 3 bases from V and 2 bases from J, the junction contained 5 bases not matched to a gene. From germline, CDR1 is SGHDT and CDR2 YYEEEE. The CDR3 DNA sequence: TGTGCCAGCAGCTCCTGGACTAGCGGAACCTACGAGCAGTACTTC. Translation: CASSSWTSGTYEQYF.

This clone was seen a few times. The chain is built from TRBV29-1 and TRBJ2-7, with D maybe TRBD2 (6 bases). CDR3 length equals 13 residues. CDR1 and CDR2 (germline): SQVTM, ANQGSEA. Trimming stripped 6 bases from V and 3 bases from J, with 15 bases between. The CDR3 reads CSVLATSIYEQYF. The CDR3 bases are TGCAGCGTCCTAGCGACAAGCATCTACGAGCAGTACTTC.

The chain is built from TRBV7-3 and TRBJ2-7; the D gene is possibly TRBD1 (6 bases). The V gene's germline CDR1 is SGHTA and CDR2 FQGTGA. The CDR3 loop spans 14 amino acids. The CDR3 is CATHPGTRTYEQYF. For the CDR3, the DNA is TGTGCGACACACCCGGGGACACGTACCTACGAGCAGTACTTC.

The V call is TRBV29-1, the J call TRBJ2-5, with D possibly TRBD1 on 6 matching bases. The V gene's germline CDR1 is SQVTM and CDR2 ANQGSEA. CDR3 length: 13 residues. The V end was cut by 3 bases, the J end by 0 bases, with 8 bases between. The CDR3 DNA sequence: TGCAGCGTTGAGGGACAAAACCAAGAGACCCAGTACTTC. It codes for CSVEGQNQETQYF.

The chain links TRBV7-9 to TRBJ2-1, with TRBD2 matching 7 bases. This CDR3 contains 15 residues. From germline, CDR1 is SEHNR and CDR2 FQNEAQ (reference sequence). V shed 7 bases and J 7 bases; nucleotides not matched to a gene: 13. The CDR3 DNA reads TGTGCCAGCACCTACGACGGTAGCGGGTGGAATGAGCAGTTCTTC. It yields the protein CASTYDGSGWNEQFF.

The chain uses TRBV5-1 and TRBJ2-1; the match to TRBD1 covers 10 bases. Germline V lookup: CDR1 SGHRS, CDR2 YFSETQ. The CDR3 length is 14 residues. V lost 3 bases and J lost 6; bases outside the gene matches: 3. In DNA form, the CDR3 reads TGCGCCAGCAGCTCGGGACAGGGGCCCAATGAGCAGTTCTTC. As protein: CASSSGQGPNEQFF.

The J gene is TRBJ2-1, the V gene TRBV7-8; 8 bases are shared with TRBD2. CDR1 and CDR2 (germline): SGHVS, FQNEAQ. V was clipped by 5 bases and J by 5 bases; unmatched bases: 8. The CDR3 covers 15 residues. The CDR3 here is CASSPGRVRDNEQFF. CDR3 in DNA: TGTGCCAGCAGCCCCGGGAGGGTTAGGGACAATGAGCAGTTCTTC.

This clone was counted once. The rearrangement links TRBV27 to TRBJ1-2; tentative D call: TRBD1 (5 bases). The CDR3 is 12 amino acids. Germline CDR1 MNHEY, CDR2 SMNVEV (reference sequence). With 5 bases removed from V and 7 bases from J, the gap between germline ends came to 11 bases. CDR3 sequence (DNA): TGTGCCAGCAGTCCAGGGTCTGGTGGCTACACCTTC. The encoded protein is CASSPGSGGYTF.

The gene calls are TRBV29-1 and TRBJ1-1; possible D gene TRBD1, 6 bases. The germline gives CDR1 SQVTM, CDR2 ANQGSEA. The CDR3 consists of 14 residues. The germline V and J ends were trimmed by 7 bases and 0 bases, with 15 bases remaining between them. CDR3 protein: CSGPGHRMNTEAFF. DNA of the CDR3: TGCAGCGGACCGGGACACCGCATGAACACTGAAGCTTTCTTT.